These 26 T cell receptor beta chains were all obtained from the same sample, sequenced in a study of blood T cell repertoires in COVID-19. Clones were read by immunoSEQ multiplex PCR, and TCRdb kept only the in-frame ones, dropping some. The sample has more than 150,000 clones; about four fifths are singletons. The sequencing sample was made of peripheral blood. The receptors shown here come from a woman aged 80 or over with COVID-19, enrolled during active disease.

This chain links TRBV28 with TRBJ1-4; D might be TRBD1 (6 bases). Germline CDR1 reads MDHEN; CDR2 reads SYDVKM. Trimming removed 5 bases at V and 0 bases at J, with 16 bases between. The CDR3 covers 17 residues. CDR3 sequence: CASSTGQVAATNEKLFF. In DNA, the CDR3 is TGTGCCAGCAGTACAGGGCAGGTGGCCGCAACTAATGAAAAACTGTTTTTT.

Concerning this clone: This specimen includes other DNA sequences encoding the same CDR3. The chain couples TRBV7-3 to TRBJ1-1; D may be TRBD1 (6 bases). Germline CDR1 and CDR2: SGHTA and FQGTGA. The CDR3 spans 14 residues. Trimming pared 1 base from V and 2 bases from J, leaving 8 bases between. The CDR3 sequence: CASSLMGQNTEAFF. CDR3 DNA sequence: TGTGCCAGCAGCTTAATGGGACAAAACACTGAAGCTTTCTTT. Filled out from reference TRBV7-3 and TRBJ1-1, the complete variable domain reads GAGVSQTPSNKVTEKGKYVELRCDPISGHTALYWYRQSLGQGPEFLIYFQGTGAADDSGLPNDRFFAVRPEGSVSTLKIQRTERGDSAVYLCASSLMGQNTEAFFGQGTRLTVV.

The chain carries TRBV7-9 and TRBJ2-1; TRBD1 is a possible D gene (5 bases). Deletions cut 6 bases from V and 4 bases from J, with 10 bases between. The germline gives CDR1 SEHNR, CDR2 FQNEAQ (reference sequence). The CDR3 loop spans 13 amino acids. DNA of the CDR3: TGTGCCAGCAGTCCTCAGGGATACAATGAGCAGTTCTTC. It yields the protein CASSPQGYNEQFF.

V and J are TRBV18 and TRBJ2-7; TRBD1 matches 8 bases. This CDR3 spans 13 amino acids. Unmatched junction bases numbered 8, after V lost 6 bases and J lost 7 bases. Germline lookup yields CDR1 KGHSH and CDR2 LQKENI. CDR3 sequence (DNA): TGTGCCAGCTCTCCGGACAGGGCAGGAGAGCAGTACTTC. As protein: CASSPDRAGEQYF. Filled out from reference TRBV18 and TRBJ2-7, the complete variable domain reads NAGVMQNPRHLVRRRGQEARLRCSPMKGHSHVYWYRQLPEEGLKFMVYLQKENIIDESGMPKERFSAEFPKEGPSILRIQQVVRGDSAAYFCASSPDRAGEQYFGPGTRLTVT.

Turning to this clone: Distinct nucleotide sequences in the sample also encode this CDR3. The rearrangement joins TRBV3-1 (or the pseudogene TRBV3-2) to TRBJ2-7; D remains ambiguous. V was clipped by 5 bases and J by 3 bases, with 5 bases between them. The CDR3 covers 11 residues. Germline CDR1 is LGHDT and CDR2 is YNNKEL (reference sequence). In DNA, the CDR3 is TGTGCCAGCAGCTTAAACTACGAGCAGTACTTC. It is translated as CASSLNYEQYF.

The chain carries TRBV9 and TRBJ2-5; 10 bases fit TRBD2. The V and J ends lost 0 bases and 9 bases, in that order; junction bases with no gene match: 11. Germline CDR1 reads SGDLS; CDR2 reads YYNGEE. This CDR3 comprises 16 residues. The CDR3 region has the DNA TGTGCCAGCAGCGTAGGTTTAGCGGGGGGCCGCGAGGCCCAGTACTTC. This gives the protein CASSVGLAGGREAQYF.

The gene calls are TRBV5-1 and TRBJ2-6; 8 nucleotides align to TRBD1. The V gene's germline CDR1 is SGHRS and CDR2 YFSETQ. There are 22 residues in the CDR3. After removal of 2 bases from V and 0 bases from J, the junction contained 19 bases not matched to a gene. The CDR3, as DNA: TGCGCCAGCAGCTTATTCATCCGGGGTAGGGGACAGGTCCTCTCTGGGGCCAACGTCCTGACTTTC. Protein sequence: CASSLFIRGRGQVLSGANVLTF.

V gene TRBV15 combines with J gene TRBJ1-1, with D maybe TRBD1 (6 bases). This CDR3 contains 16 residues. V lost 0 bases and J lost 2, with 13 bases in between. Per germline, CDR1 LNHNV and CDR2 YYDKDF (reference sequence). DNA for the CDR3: TGTGCCACCAGCAGAGATTTGGCAGGGGCCAACACTGAAGCTTTCTTT. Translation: CATSRDLAGANTEAFF.

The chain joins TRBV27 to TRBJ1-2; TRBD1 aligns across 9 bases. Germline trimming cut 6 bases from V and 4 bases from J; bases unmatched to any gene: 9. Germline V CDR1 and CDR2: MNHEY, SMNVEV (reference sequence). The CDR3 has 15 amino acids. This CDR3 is CASRPDRGQGYGYTF. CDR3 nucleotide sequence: TGTGCCAGCAGACCGGACAGGGGACAAGGCTATGGCTACACCTTC.

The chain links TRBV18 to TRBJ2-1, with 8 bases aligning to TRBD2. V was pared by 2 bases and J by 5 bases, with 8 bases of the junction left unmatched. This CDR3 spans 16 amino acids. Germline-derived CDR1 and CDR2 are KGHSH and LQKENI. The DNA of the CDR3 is TGTGCCAGCTCACCAATCGGAGCGGGAGTGAACAATGAGCAGTTCTTC. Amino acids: CASSPIGAGVNNEQFF. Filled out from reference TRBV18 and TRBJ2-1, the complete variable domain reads NAGVMQNPRHLVRRRGQEARLRCSPMKGHSHVYWYRQLPEEGLKFMVYLQKENIIDESGMPKERFSAEFPKEGPSILRIQQVVRGDSAAYFCASSPIGAGVNNEQFFGPGTRLTVL.

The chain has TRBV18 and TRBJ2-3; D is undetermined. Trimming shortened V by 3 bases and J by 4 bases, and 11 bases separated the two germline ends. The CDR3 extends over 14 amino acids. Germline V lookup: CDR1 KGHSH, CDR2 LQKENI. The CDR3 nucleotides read TGTGCCAGCTCACCTGTCTACTCGGCAGATACGCAGTATTTT. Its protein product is CASSPVYSADTQYF.

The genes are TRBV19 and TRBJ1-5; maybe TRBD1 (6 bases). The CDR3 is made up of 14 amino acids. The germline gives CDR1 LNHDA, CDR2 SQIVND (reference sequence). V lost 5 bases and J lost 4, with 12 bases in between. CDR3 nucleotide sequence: TGTGCCAGTAGTGCCGACAGGAGGAATCAGCCCCAGCATTTT. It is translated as CASSADRRNQPQHF.

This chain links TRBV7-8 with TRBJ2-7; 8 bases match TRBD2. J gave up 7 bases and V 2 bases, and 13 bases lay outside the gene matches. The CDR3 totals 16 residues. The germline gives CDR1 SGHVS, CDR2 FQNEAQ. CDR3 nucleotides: TGTGCCAGCAGCTTACCCGGGGGTAGCGGGGCGGGAGAGCAGTACTTC. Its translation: CASSLPGGSGAGEQYF.

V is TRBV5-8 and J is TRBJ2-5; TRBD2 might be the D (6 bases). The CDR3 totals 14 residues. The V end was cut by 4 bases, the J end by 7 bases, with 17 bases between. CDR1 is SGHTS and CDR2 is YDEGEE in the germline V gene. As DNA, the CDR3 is TGTGCCAGCAGCCCCCAGACTAGGTCGGGGACCCAGTACTTC. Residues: CASSPQTRSGTQYF.

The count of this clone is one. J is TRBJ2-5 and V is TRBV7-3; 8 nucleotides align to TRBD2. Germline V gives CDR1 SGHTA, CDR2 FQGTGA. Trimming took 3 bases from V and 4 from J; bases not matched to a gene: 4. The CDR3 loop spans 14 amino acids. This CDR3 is CASSLAGGGETQYF. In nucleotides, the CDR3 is TGTGCCAGCAGCTTGGCGGGGGGAGGAGAGACCCAGTACTTC.

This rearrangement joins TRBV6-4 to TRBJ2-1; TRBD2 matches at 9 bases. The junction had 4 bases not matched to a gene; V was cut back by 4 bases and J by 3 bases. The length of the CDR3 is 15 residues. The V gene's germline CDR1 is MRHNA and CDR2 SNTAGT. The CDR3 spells CASSVAGGNYNEQFF. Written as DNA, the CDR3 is TGTGCCAGCAGTGTCGCGGGGGGGAACTACAATGAGCAGTTCTTC.

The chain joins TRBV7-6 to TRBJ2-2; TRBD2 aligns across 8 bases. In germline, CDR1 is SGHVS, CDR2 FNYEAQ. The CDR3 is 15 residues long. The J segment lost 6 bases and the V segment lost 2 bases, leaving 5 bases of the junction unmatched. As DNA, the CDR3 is TGTGCCAGCAGCTTATCCACTAGCGGTCCCGGGGAGCTGTTTTTT. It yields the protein CASSLSTSGPGELFF.

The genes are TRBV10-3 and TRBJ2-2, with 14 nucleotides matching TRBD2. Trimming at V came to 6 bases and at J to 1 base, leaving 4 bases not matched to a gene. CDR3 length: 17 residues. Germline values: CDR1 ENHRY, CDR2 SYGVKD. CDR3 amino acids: CAIRGLAGDGNTGELFF. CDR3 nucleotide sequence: TGTGCCATCAGGGGACTAGCGGGAGATGGGAACACCGGGGAGCTGTTTTTT.

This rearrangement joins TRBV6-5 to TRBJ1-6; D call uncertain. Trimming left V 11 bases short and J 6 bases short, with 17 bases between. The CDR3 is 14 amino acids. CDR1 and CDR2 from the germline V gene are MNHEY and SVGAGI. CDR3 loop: CASSRVAFNSPLHF. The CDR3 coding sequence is TGTGCCTCCTCCCGGGTCGCTTTTAATTCACCCCTCCACTTT.

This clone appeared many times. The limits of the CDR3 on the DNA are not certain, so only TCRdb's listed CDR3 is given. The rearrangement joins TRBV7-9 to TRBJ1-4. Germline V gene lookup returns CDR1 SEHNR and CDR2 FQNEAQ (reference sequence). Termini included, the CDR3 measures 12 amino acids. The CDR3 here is CASSSSREKLFF.

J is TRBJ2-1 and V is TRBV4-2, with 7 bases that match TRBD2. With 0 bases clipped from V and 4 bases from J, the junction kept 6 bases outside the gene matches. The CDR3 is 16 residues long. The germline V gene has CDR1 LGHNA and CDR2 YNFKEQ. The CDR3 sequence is CASSQDVGLSYNEQFF. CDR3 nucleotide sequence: TGTGCCAGCAGCCAAGATGTGGGACTATCTTACAATGAGCAGTTCTTC.

The CDR3 here is CATSARTSVPTGELFF. The CDR3 DNA reads as TGTGCCACCAGTGCTCGGACTAGCGTCCCCACCGGGGAGCTGTTTTTT. This chain links TRBV24-1 with TRBJ2-2; 9 bases are a match to TRBD2. CDR1 and CDR2 from the germline V gene are KGHDR and SFDVKD. V shed 5 bases, J shed 4 bases, and the junction held 7 bases outside the gene matches. The CDR3 contains 16 residues.

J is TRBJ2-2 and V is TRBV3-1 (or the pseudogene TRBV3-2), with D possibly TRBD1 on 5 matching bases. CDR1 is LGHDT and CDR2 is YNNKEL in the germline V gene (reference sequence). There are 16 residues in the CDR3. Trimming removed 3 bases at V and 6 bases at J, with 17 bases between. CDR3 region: CASSQTVLQGAGELFF. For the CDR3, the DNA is TGTGCCAGCAGCCAGACAGTATTGCAGGGCGCCGGGGAGCTGTTTTTT.

CDR3 region: CATSREQPARPQYF. The CDR3 DNA reads TGTGCCACCAGCAGAGAACAGCCCGCAAGGCCCCAGTACTTC. The J gene is TRBJ2-5, the V gene TRBV15; D is ambiguous. Germline CDR1 reads LNHNV; CDR2 reads YYDKDF (reference sequence). V was shortened by 0 bases and J by 9 bases, with 14 bases between the two germline ends. The CDR3 totals 14 residues.

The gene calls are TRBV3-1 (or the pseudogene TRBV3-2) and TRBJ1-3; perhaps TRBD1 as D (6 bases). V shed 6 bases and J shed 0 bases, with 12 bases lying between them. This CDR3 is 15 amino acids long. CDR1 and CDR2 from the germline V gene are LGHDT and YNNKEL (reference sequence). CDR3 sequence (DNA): TGTGCCAGCAGACAGGACAGCAGCTCTGGAAACACCATATATTTT. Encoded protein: CASRQDSSSGNTIYF.

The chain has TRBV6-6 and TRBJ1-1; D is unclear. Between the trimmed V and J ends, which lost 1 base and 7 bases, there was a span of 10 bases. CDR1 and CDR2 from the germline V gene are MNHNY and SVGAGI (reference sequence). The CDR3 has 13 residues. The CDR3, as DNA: TGTGCCAGCAGTTACTTCGCCGGGTATGAAGCTTTCTTT. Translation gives CASSYFAGYEAFF.